The source of this T cell receptor (beta chain) is a study of T cells after yellow fever vaccination. This clonotype was recorded at least ten times. Its antigen is undetermined. With V trimmed by 4 bases and J by 2 bases, 5 bases remained unmatched. Germline CDR1 and CDR2: LNHNV and YYDKDF (reference sequence). The CDR3 covers 15 residues. Template-switching 5'RACE yielded the TCR cDNA; a universal primer site and UMIs were added in the process. A single record per CDR3 protein comes from TCRdb applying MiXCR to the 5' RACE reads. The table includes about 29,000 distinct CDR3 sequences, about 5% detected once. Study-level results: Though it reached lower strength, the secondary response hit its peak faster, day 5 versus 15.

The J gene is TRBJ2-5, the V gene TRBV15, with 9 bases matching TRBD2. This receptor was identified in a man under 40 who received the YFV17D yellow fever vaccine. The specimen comprised CD8+ T cells sorted from PBMCs, sampled 10 days after the yellow fever booster vaccination. CDR3 sequence (DNA): TGTGCCACCAGCACGGGTCTAGCGGGACAAGAGACCCAGTACTTC. Protein sequence: CATSTGLAGQETQYF.